The 7 T cell receptor beta chains in this list originate from one sample, sequenced in a study of preoperative IRX-2 immunotherapy in early breast cancer. Clones were read by immunoSEQ multiplex PCR, and TCRdb kept only the in-frame ones, dropping some. Of tens of thousands of clones in the sample, approximately 78% were seen once. The sample's treatment: preoperative locoregional IRX-2 cytokine immunotherapy. The source was lymph node tissue, collected after IRX-2 immunotherapy. The source of these receptors is a human donor with breast cancer.

The V call is TRBV12-5, the J call TRBJ1-6; D is perhaps TRBD1 (6 bases). The CDR3 is 15 amino acids. The germline gives CDR1 LGHNT, CDR2 FRNRAP. CDR3 DNA: TGTGCCAGCTCAGGCGGGGGCCCCTATAATTCACCCCTCCACTTT. This codes for CASSGGGPYNSPLHF.

A single count supports this clone. This rearrangement joins TRBV19 to TRBJ2-7; D unclear. From germline, CDR1 is LNHDA and CDR2 SQIVND (reference sequence). The CDR3 consists of 12 residues. V was clipped by 6 bases and J by 0 bases, with 6 bases between them. The CDR3 sequence: CASSQSSYEQYF. In DNA, the CDR3 is TGTGCCAGTAGCCAGAGCTCCTACGAGCAGTACTTC.

There are a few counts of this clone. The chain couples TRBV11-3 to TRBJ2-7; TRBD1 might be the D (5 bases). The CDR3 contains 15 residues. Germline V gene sequence: CDR1 SGHNT, CDR2 YENEEA. Trimming took 5 bases from V and 5 from J, leaving 19 bases between them. Here the CDR3 reads CASSPRRGNPDEQYF. The CDR3 DNA is TGTGCCAGCAGCCCAAGAAGGGGTAACCCTGACGAGCAGTACTTC.

This chain uses TRBV6-8 with TRBJ1-1; tentatively, D is TRBD1 (6 bases). CDR3 size: 15 residues. Germline V lookup: CDR1 MNHGY, CDR2 SAAAGT. The V end was cut by 6 bases, the J end by 0 bases, with 14 bases between. Here the CDR3 DNA reads TGTGCCAGCAGGCGGTGGGAGGGGGTGAACACTGAAGCTTTCTTT. Its translation: CASRRWEGVNTEAFF.

The CDR3 loop is CASSAGQGFYNEQFF. CDR3 DNA sequence: TGTGCCAGCAGTGCGGGACAGGGATTCTACAATGAGCAGTTCTTC. The gene calls are TRBV25-1 and TRBJ2-1, with 9 nucleotides matching TRBD1. The trim removed 4 bases at V and 3 bases at J, leaving 4 bases unmatched. Germline V gene lookup returns CDR1 MGHDK and CDR2 SYGVNS. CDR3 length equals 15 residues. Full variable domain (remainder filled in from reference TRBV25-1 and TRBJ2-1): EADIYQTPRYLVIGTGKKITLECSQTMGHDKMYWYQQDPGMELHLIHYSYGVNSTEKGDLSSESTVSRIRTEHFPLTLESARPSHTSQYLCASSAGQGFYNEQFFGPGTRLTVL.

With regard to this clone: At one end, the junction sequence differs from germline, possibly due to a read error. The chain joins TRBV11-1 to TRBJ2-2; no clear D gene. Germline V gene data show CDR1 as SGHAT and CDR2 as FQDESV (reference sequence). The CDR3 is 18 residues long. The CDR3 protein is CARSFGRRQPANTGELFF. The CDR3 bases are TGTGCCAGAAGCTTTGGTAGGCGTCAACCCGCGAACACCGGGGAGCTGTTTTTT.

The rearrangement links TRBV7-6 to TRBJ2-6; the D gene could be TRBD1 or TRBD2 (5 bases each). CDR3 size: 16 residues. Per the germline V gene, CDR1 is SGHVS and CDR2 is FNYEAQ. The V gene lost 0 bases and the J gene lost 2 bases, with 8 bases spanning the gap. CDR3 sequence (DNA): TGTGCCAGCAGCTTAGCTCTGGGGGCTGGGGCCAACGTCCTGACTTTC. Protein sequence: CASSLALGAGANVLTF.